Listed below are T cell receptor beta chains from one sample, sequenced in a study of CD8+CD57+ T cells in acquired aplastic anemia. Via MiXCR, TCRdb re-called the reads, giving one row per CDR3 protein. The sample carries about 130,000 distinct CDR3 sequences, 48% recorded once. Sequencing used sorted CD4+, CD8+, or CD8+CD57+ T cells (not recorded which) from PBMCs. All receptors come from a human donor in good health, serving as a control. Both conserved end residues are part of each CDR3. D genes are given only for firm matches. A row's size may be missing; if present it is once, few, many or a size class.

NA TRBJ2-5 TRBV5-6 TRBD1 CASITPGQGIQEARYF TGTGCCAGCATCACTCCGGGACAGGGGATACAAGAGGCCCGGTACTTC
few TRBJ1-1 TRBV24-1 NA CATSDGWKAFF TGTGCCACCAGTGATGGATGGAAAGCTTTCTTT
NA TRBJ2-3 TRBV10-3 NA CAISASLGPSVGDTQYF TGTGCCATCAGTGCCTCACTGGGACCCTCGGTCGGTGATACGCAGTATTTT
NA TRBJ2-3 TRBV7-9 NA CASGGGLYF TGTGCCAGCGGTGGCGGGTTGTATTTT
few TRBJ1-5 TRBV18 NA CASSPAGGNQPQHF TGTGCCAGCTCACCAGCAGGGGGCAATCAGCCCCAGCATTTT
NA TRBJ2-5 TRBV10-3 TRBD1 CAISEGTGGWETQYF TGTGCCATCAGTGAAGGGACAGGGGGCTGGGAGACCCAGTACTTC
NA TRBJ2-3 TRBV24-1 NA CATSDVTDTQYF TGTGCCACCAGTGATGTCACAGATACGCAGTATTTT
few TRBJ1-1 TRBV15 NA CATSRVRVNTEAFF TGTGCCACCAGCAGAGTTAGGGTGAACACTGAAGCTTTCTTT
NA TRBJ1-4 TRBV6-1 NA CASSPGTGPTNEKLFF TGTGCCAGCAGTCCGGGAACCGGGCCCACTAATGAAAAACTGTTTTTT
many TRBJ2-7 TRBV5-6 NA CASSLYTGEQYF TGTGCCAGCAGCTTGTACACAGGAGAGCAGTACTTC
few TRBJ2-2 TRBV24-1 NA CATGGSRAGGELFF TGTGCCACCGGCGGTAGTAGGGCGGGCGGGGAGCTGTTTTTT
few TRBJ2-7 TRBV29-1 NA CSATDGASYEQYF TGCAGCGCCACGGACGGAGCCTCCTACGAGCAGTACTTC
NA TRBJ2-7 TRBV18 NA CVSSELGTGNRYEQYF TGTGTCAGCTCCGAGCTCGGGACCGGAAACCGGTACGAGCAGTACTTC
many TRBJ2-2 TRBV4-2 TRBD2 CASSHRLAGGPNTGELFF TGTGCCAGCAGCCACCGACTAGCGGGGGGGCCTAACACCGGGGAGCTGTTTTTT
many TRBJ1-6 TRBV3-1 NA CASSQEVGSRQTLDSPLHF TGTGCCAGCAGCCAAGAGGTCGGGTCGAGACAGACCCTCGATTCACCCCTCCACTTT
many TRBJ1-3 TRBV6-1 NA CASTTGQGSNSGNTIYF TGTGCCAGCACCACGGGGCAGGGCTCAAACTCTGGAAACACCATATATTTT
many TRBJ2-7 TRBV27 TRBD1 CASSPRDRGREQYF TGTGCCAGCAGTCCACGGGACAGGGGGCGAGAGCAGTACTTC
NA TRBJ1-6 TRBV4-2 TRBD1 CASSPHHPRGTGRYNSPLHF TGTGCCAGCAGCCCTCACCACCCTCGGGGGACAGGGAGGTATAATTCACCCCTCCACTTT
NA TRBJ2-7 TRBV7-2 TRBD1 CASSIQGYEQYF TGTGCCAGCAGTATACAGGGGTACGAGCAGTACTTC
many TRBJ1-2 TRBV7-2 NA CASSLQGPVVGYTF TGTGCCAGCAGCTTACAGGGACCTGTAGTTGGCTACACCTTC
few TRBJ1-2 TRBV29-1 TRBD1 CSVRTGYRNYGYTF TGCAGCGTTAGGACAGGGTACCGTAACTATGGCTACACCTTC
NA TRBJ1-1 TRBV30 NA CAWSSGSWTEAFF TGTGCCTGGAGCTCAGGGTCCTGGACTGAAGCTTTCTTT
NA TRBJ1-2 TRBV4-3 TRBD1 CASSLGQGAGCTF TGCGCCAGCAGCCTAGGACAGGGGGCTGGCTGCACCTTC
NA TRBJ2-7 TRBV29-1 NA CSVEGGPGLHPYEQYF TGCAGCGTTGAAGGGGGTCCAGGCCTCCACCCCTACGAGCAGTACTTC
many TRBJ1-2 TRBV11-2 NA CADQGLMGYGYTF TGTGCCGACCAGGGGCTGATGGGCTATGGCTACACCTTC
many TRBJ1-6 TRBV30 NA CAWSFGDSPLHF TGTGCCTGGAGTTTCGGGGATTCACCCCTCCACTTT
NA TRBJ1-3 TRBV19 NA CASSGRNTIYF TGTGCCAGTAGTGGGCGAAACACCATATATTTT
many TRBJ2-2 TRBV19 NA CASTDPGPNTGELFF TGTGCCAGTACCGACCCGGGGCCGAACACCGGGGAGCTGTTTTTT
NA TRBJ1-2 TRBV24-1 NA CATSELSGESYGYTF TGTGCCACCAGTGAGTTGTCAGGGGAGAGCTATGGCTACACCTTC
NA TRBJ2-4 TRBV9 NA CASSVALAKNIQYF TGTGCCAGCAGCGTAGCGCTAGCCAAAAACATTCAGTACTTC
many TRBJ2-5 TRBV7-8 NA CASSSQPGPRETQYF TGTGCCAGCAGCTCACAGCCGGGACCTCGGGAGACCCAGTACTTC
NA TRBJ2-5 TRBV24-1 NA CATSDLAGKNQETQYF TGTGCCACCAGTGATTTGGCAGGGAAGAACCAAGAGACCCAGTACTTC
NA TRBJ1-5 TRBV6-1 NA CASRTTRRGSQPQHF TGTGCCAGCAGGACCACGAGACGGGGAAGTCAGCCCCAGCATTTT
many TRBJ1-6 TRBV3-1 NA CASSQDRVSVARTLHF TGTGCCAGCAGCCAAGATAGGGTTTCGGTCGCCCGGACCCTCCACTTT
NA TRBJ2-3 TRBV24-1 TRBD2 CATSGLAENTDTQYF TGTGCCACCAGTGGCCTAGCGGAAAACACAGATACGCAGTATTTT